This T cell receptor (beta chain) was recovered during a study of blood T cell repertoires in COVID-19 (dated by TCRdb to 2020 to 2022). About the investigation overall: Samples covering the acute and convalescent phases of COVID-19 were provided by collaborators in the United States, Italy and Spain. A freely available public database, intended as a resource for researchers studying the immune response to SARS-CoV-2, is where the repertoires were released. Where available, HLA class I and class II types were taken from metadata supplied by the sample provider and were not determined by assay-based typing. Deeply sampled blood TCRbeta repertoires from subjects exposed to, actively infected with, or recovered from COVID-19 were included in the dataset. The material from the prospective study consisted of cDNA or gDNA derived from T cells, B-cell-depleted T cells, or PBMCs. The samples were drawn from two sources: the first 160 participants of the ongoing ImmuneRACE study, and about 1,300 subjects contributed by 6 global collaborators. A de-identified subject ID, COVID-19 status, age in years and sex were almost always included in the sample metadata. Results and caveats for the whole study, not just this receptor: Clinical and demographic metadata were provided uncurated, with the amount varying by source and participant.

The immunoSEQ Assay, a bias-controlled multiplex PCR, was used to amplify TCRbeta CDR3 regions from genomic DNA. Turning to the authors' computational methods: Within the assay, amplification of reference gene primers was used to estimate how many nucleated cells each sample contained. To quantify the absolute abundance of each unique TCRbeta CDR3 rearrangement, sequence reads were collapsed and filtered. For each sample, productive Simpson clonality was calculated as the square root of Simpson's diversity index over productive rearrangements. As stored in TCRdb, this immuneACCESS dataset retains in-frame rearrangements with V and J assigned. A fraction of the clones does not appear; measured against another copy, unresolved V genes explain less than half of the discrepancy, and the remainder lacks a known reason. V and J calls and clone size are those listed in that table; D and trimming were worked out from the DNA. For this sample there are 200,000 to 250,000 clones; 83% appear just once. Roughly 1.3% of the sample is held by the ten biggest clonotypes.

In Seattle, one collaborating source enrolled patients while the infection was active and tracked those patients longitudinally over the course of disease. Collaborating institutions collected whole blood in K2EDTA tubes following their own protocols. For TCRbeta analysis, collaborators shipped samples in one of three forms: frozen whole blood, isolated PBMCs, or DNA extracted from either of those sample types. A remark on this clone: It has no known antigen specificity. No much larger clonotype is one base removed from it; base qualities were not supplied.

Relative to germline, V is missing 4 bases and J is missing 5 bases, with 8 bases of the junction outside any gene match. Based on the germline V gene, the CDR1 and CDR2 sequences are SGHDT and YYEEEE. The CDR3 runs 14 residues from the cysteine to the phenylalanine. The retained sequence is limited to the CDR3, 42 bases, with the frame set at the first base. Sequenced sample: peripheral blood. The source is a woman aged 30 to 39 with COVID-19, enrolled during active disease. The chain uses TRBV5-6 and TRBJ1-2; TRBD1 lines up with 7 middle nucleotides. The sequence in DNA is TGTGCCAGCAGCCCGCCGACAGGGACTTATGGCTACACCTTC. Translated, this gives CASSPPTGTYGYTF.